This T cell receptor beta chain comes out of a study of blood T cells in healthy people across ages. This clonotype was observed many times. Together with a sample-barcoded 5' primer, a J-beta primer mix was included in a second PCR lasting 7 to 11 cycles. Sequencing yielded, for each sample, at least 3 million paired-end reads carrying CDR3. TCRdb itself ran the 5' RACE reads through MiXCR, one entry per CDR3 protein. The repertoire holds 700,000 or so distinct CDR3 sequences, about 43% seen once, with about 30% in the top ten. Trimming cost V 8 bases and J 3 bases; bases outside gene matches: 2. CDR1 is MNHEY and CDR2 is SVGEGT in the germline V gene. This CDR3 region has 12 residues.

This chain joins TRBV6-2 or TRBV6-3 and TRBJ2-7; 9 bases are shared with TRBD1. This receptor was identified in an elderly man in good health. Sequences were obtained from blood. In nucleotides, the CDR3 is TGTGCCAGCGGGGACAGGGTCTACGAGCAGTACTTC. Translated, it gives CASGDRVYEQYF.